One sample yielded the 18 T cell receptor beta chains listed below, sequenced in a study of beta chain features in type 1 diabetes. No antigen has been assigned to these receptors. Study-level findings and limits: All four CD4+ subsets from Type 1 diabetes patients carried moderately but significantly shorter TCRB CDR3s.

The entirety of the isolated RNA underwent reverse transcription, so expressed TCRB transcripts were sequenced. TCRdb's copy holds only in-frame clones and misses some; the assay was immunoSEQ multiplex PCR. This table holds hundreds of thousands of clones, around 15% found once. Sequences were obtained from naive CD4+ T cells from blood. These receptors were obtained from a man aged 18 to 29 with type 1 diabetes.

The rearrangement links TRBV15 to TRBJ1-1; no clear D. The V end lost 5 bases, the J end lost 1 base, and 14 bases lay between the germline ends. The germline V gene encodes CDR1 LNHNV and CDR2 YYDKDF (reference sequence). CDR3 size: 15 residues. The CDR3 region has the DNA TGTGCCACCAGCCGAAGCGTCGCGGGGAACACTGAAGCTTTCTTT. Translating it yields CATSRSVAGNTEAFF. Full variable domain (rest looked up from reference TRBV15 and TRBJ1-1): DAMVIQNPRYQVTQFGKPVTLSCSQTLNHNVMYWYQQKSSQAPKLLFHYYDKDFNNEADTPDNFQSRRPNTSFCFLDIRSPGLGDTAMYLCATSRSVAGNTEAFFGQGTRLTVV.

This chain links TRBV28 with TRBJ1-1, with D unclear. Germline assignment: CDR1 MDHEN and CDR2 SYDVKM. The CDR3 totals 10 residues. V gave up 8 bases and J gave up 7 bases, with 8 bases separating them. CDR3 in DNA: TGTGCCAGCTGGTCAGTTGAAGCTTTCTTT. Amino acid sequence: CASWSVEAFF.

This clone has only a few counts. This chain connects TRBV29-1 to TRBJ1-2, with D hard to call. The CDR3 is made up of 14 amino acids. Germline V gene lookup returns CDR1 SQVTM and CDR2 ANQGSEA. Trimming cost V 7 bases and J 0 bases, with 15 bases left between them. CDR3 coding DNA: TGCAGCGCCTGGACGGAAGGTGCTAACTATGGCTACACCTTC. It translates to CSAWTEGANYGYTF.

The chain couples TRBV25-1 to TRBJ2-6, with D unclear. This CDR3 has 16 amino acids. V lost 1 base, J lost 4 bases, and 11 bases lay in between. Germline loops: CDR1 MGHDK, CDR2 SYGVNS. The CDR3 spells CASSEWVGSGANVLTF. DNA for the CDR3: TGTGCCAGCAGTGAATGGGTGGGGTCCGGGGCCAACGTCCTGACTTTC.

V usage is TRBV30 and J usage is TRBJ1-1; D gene unclear. Deletions cut 0 bases from V and 1 base from J, with 12 bases between. The germline CDR1 and CDR2 sequences are GTSNPN and SVGIG (reference sequence). The CDR3 is 15 amino acids. The DNA of the CDR3 is TGTGCCTGGAGTGTACGGGGTAGTCAGAACACTGAAGCTTTCTTT. Amino acids: CAWSVRGSQNTEAFF.

V is TRBV2 and J is TRBJ1-5, with TRBD1 as a possible D gene (6 bases). The germline CDR1 and CDR2 sequences are SNHLY and FYNNEI. V lost 6 bases, J lost 4 bases, and 10 bases lay in between. This CDR3 has 13 residues. In DNA form, the CDR3 reads TGTGCCAGCAGGGTGACAGGAAATCAGCCCCAGCATTTT. Translating it yields CASRVTGNQPQHF.

The V gene is TRBV5-1, the J gene TRBJ2-7, with TRBD1 identical over 9 bases. Germline V gene lookup returns CDR1 SGHRS and CDR2 YFSETQ. V lost 0 bases and J lost 4; bases outside the gene matches: 8. The CDR3 totals 16 residues. CDR3 nucleotides: TGCGCCAGCAGCTTGGTTAGTGCCGGGACAGGGTACGAGCAGTACTTC. Its translation is CASSLVSAGTGYEQYF.

There are a few counts of this clone. The J gene is TRBJ1-1, the V gene TRBV7-9; TRBD1 agrees at 9 bases. Losses at the gene ends were 3 bases for V and 12 bases for J; bases not matched to a gene: 14. Germline-derived CDR1 and CDR2 are SEHNR and FQNEAQ (reference sequence). The CDR3 sequence is 15 residues long. The CDR3 nucleotides read TGTGCCAGCAGCTTTACCGGGACAGGGCCCCCGTCACCTTTCTTT. Translation gives CASSFTGTGPPSPFF. Complete variable domain (other parts from reference TRBV7-9 and TRBJ1-1): DTGVSQNPRHKITKRGQNVTFRCDPISEHNRLYWYRQTLGQGPEFLTYFQNEAQLEKSRLLSDRFSAERPKGSFSTLEIQRTEQGDSAMYLCASSFTGTGPPSPFFGQGTRLTVV.

The chain has TRBV2 and TRBJ2-1, with 8 nucleotides matching TRBD2. Unmatched junction bases numbered 9, after V lost 3 bases and J lost 2 bases. The CDR3 is 17 residues long. The germline gives CDR1 SNHLY, CDR2 FYNNEI. The CDR3 is CASSEGPRLATYNEQFF. CDR3 coding DNA: TGTGCCAGCAGTGAGGGTCCCCGACTAGCGACCTACAATGAGCAGTTCTTC.

A few counts support this clone. CDR3 loop: CASSPAGLIYNEQFF. The DNA of the CDR3 is TGTGCCAGCAGCCCCGCGGGGCTGATCTACAATGAGCAGTTCTTC. V gene TRBV14 combines with J gene TRBJ2-1, with TRBD2 as a possible D gene (6 bases). Germline loops: CDR1 SGHDN, CDR2 FVKESK. Trimming stripped 4 bases from V and 3 bases from J, with 13 bases between. The CDR3 covers 15 residues.

The V and J genes are TRBV18 and TRBJ2-3; D remains ambiguous. V lost 4 bases and J 0 bases, leaving 11 bases between the germline ends. The CDR3 consists of 15 residues. The germline CDR1 and CDR2 sequences are KGHSH and LQKENI. The CDR3 DNA is TGTGCCAGCTCACTCCAGGCCAGCAGCACAGATACGCAGTATTTT. The encoded protein is CASSLQASSTDTQYF.

The table lists this clone with a few counts. The chain's CDR3 is CASRWRGKETQYF. The CDR3 DNA sequence: TGTGCCAGCAGGTGGCGGGGAAAAGAGACCCAGTACTTC. The V call is TRBV13, the J call TRBJ2-5; D perhaps matches TRBD2 (6 bases). There are 13 residues in the CDR3. Germline CDR1 PRHDT, CDR2 FYEKMQ (reference sequence). Trimming removed 6 bases at V and 3 bases at J, with 11 bases between.

The J gene is TRBJ2-5, the V gene TRBV6-5, with a possible D match to TRBD2 (6 bases). The CDR3 totals 16 residues. Germline assignment: CDR1 MNHEY and CDR2 SVGAGI. Trimming took 6 bases from V and 1 from J, leaving 18 bases between them. The CDR3 DNA reads TGTGCCAGCAGCTACGATACTAGCCAAGGCCAAGAGACCCAGTACTTC. It translates to CASSYDTSQGQETQYF.

This rearrangement joins TRBV6-5 to TRBJ1-5, with D tentatively TRBD1 (5 bases). The CDR3 covers 14 residues. V lost 0 bases and J 3 bases, leaving 6 bases between the germline ends. CDR1 and CDR2 (germline): MNHEY, SVGAGI. DNA of the CDR3: TGTGCCAGCAGTTACTCGGGGGTCAATCAGCCCCAGCATTTT. Translated: CASSYSGVNQPQHF.

The chain employs TRBV5-1 and TRBJ2-5; D is unclear. CDR3 length: 13 amino acids. Trimming stripped 0 bases from V and 4 bases from J, with 7 bases between. Germline lookup yields CDR1 SGHRS and CDR2 YFSETQ. CDR3 sequence reads: CASSLEGVETQYF. The CDR3 coding sequence is TGCGCCAGCAGCTTGGAAGGAGTAGAGACCCAGTACTTC.

This clone was seen a handful of times. V is TRBV5-1 and J is TRBJ2-5; 7 bases line up with TRBD1. Germline V CDR1 and CDR2: SGHRS, YFSETQ. Unmatched junction bases numbered 11, after V lost 4 bases and J lost 5 bases. The CDR3 loop spans 15 amino acids. The CDR3 DNA is TGCGCCAGCAGCGCCGGGACAGCGCCTCGGGAGACCCAGTACTTC. Amino acids: CASSAGTAPRETQYF.

This clone was seen only a few times. The chain couples TRBV9 to TRBJ2-7; a weak D match, TRBD2 (6 bases). Looked up from germline, CDR1 is SGDLS and CDR2 is YYNGEE. This CDR3 contains 16 residues. Trimming stripped 2 bases from V and 4 bases from J, with 19 bases between. The CDR3 DNA reads TGTGCCAGCAGCGTGGGACTCTCGGGTAGAGCTTACGAGCAGTACTTC. Amino acid sequence: CASSVGLSGRAYEQYF.

The chain recombines TRBV5-6 with TRBJ1-4; D call uncertain. V was clipped by 5 bases and J by 0 bases, with 8 bases between them. Germline V gene sequence: CDR1 SGHDT, CDR2 YYEEEE. The CDR3 runs 14 residues. CDR3 sequence: CASSLQPTNEKLFF. CDR3 nucleotides: TGTGCCAGCAGTTTACAGCCAACTAATGAAAAACTGTTTTTT.